Below are 21 T cell receptor beta chains sequenced from a single sample in a study of human T cells and chemical hapten exposure. Time point indicated: healthy volunteer bleed at 6 weeks. Total RNA extraction was carried out from unfractionated whole blood. MiXCR, run by TCRdb on the RACE reads, gives a single entry per CDR3 protein. The profile shows fewer than 50,000 distinct CDR3 sequences, about 3.7% of them singletons. The source material was whole blood. The receptors come from a human donor in good health. Some clones in this sample may be carry-over from other donors' samples.

This clonotype was detected many times. This chain links TRBV9 with TRBJ1-1, with D tentatively TRBD1 (5 bases). The CDR3 runs 12 residues. Germline CDR1 is SGDLS and CDR2 is YYNGEE. V was trimmed by 1 base and J by 10 bases, leaving 11 bases between them. CDR3 region: CASSVTQGPAFF. The CDR3, as DNA: TGTGCCAGCAGCGTAACCCAGGGTCCAGCTTTCTTT. The full variable domain, with the rest looked up from reference TRBV9 and TRBJ1-1, is DSGVTQTPKHLITATGQRVTLRCSPRSGDLSVYWYQQSLDQGLQFLIQYYNGEERAKGNILERFSAQQFPDLHSELNLSSLELGDSALYFCASSVTQGPAFFGQGTRLTVV.

Many counts were recorded for this clonotype. The rearrangement uses TRBV24-1 and TRBJ2-1; 10 bases align to TRBD1. CDR3 size: 14 residues. The V gene end was trimmed by 7 bases and the J gene end by 8 bases; junction bases not matched to a gene: 7. From germline, CDR1 is KGHDR and CDR2 SFDVKD. CDR3 nucleotides: TGTGCCACCAGAGGACAGGGGGATGTTGATGAGCAGTTCTTC. It is translated as CATRGQGDVDEQFF.

This chain uses TRBV12-3 or TRBV12-4 with TRBJ2-7; weak D call: TRBD1 (5 bases). The CDR3 runs 13 residues. Between the trimmed V and J ends, which lost 6 bases and 3 bases, there was a span of 12 bases. The CDR3 spells CASSFREYYEQYF. Here the CDR3 DNA reads TGTGCCAGCAGCTTCAGGGAATACTACGAGCAGTACTTC.

This clonotype was counted ten times or more. The chain employs TRBV10-3 and TRBJ2-1, with 14 positions matching TRBD2. CDR1 and CDR2 from the germline V gene are ENHRY and SYGVKD. The CDR3 sequence is 13 residues long. V trimming: 10 bases; J trimming: 7 bases; junction bases outside the gene matches: 3. The CDR3 loop reads CATRTSGGNEQFF. The CDR3 coding sequence is TGTGCCACCAGGACTAGCGGGGGGAATGAGCAGTTCTTC.

A few counts support this clonotype. The V and J genes are TRBV28 and TRBJ2-3; 11 nucleotides agree with TRBD2. The junction had 13 bases not matched to a gene; V was cut back by 6 bases and J by 5 bases. The CDR3 spans 17 residues. CDR1 MDHEN and CDR2 SYDVKM come from the germline V gene. In DNA, the CDR3 is TGTGCCAGCAGCCCAGGCTCTAGCGGGAGGACTGGAGATACGCAGTATTTT. It translates to CASSPGSSGRTGDTQYF. Variable domain in full (rest from reference TRBV28 and TRBJ2-3): DVKVTQSSRYLVKRTGEKVFLECVQDMDHENMFWYRQDPGLGLRLIYFSYDVKMKEKGDIPEGYSVSREKKERFSLILESASTNQTSMYLCASSPGSSGRTGDTQYFGPGTRLTVL.

The chain is built from TRBV6-1 and TRBJ2-7, with 7 bases matching TRBD2. This CDR3 contains 14 residues. Per germline, CDR1 MNHNS and CDR2 SASEGT. Germline trimming cut 11 bases from V and 2 bases from J; bases unmatched to any gene: 12. The CDR3 DNA is TGTGCCGCGGCCTTGGGACTAACCACCTACGAGCAGTACTTC. It yields the protein CAAALGLTTYEQYF.

This clonotype was counted many times. The chain recombines TRBV20-1 with TRBJ1-1; TRBD1 matches 10 bases. The ends lost 5 bases at V and 4 bases at J; junction bases unmatched: 1. The CDR3 runs to 12 residues. Looked up from germline, CDR1 is DFQATT and CDR2 is SNEGSKA (reference sequence). The CDR3 sequence is CSAGQGGTEAFF. Written as DNA, the CDR3 is TGCAGTGCTGGACAGGGGGGCACTGAAGCTTTCTTT.

This clonotype has only a few counts. This sequence joins TRBV3-1 and TRBJ2-5; no reliable D call. Trimming cost V 2 bases and J 5 bases, with 6 bases left between them. This CDR3 has 12 amino acids. Germline V gene data show CDR1 as LGHDT and CDR2 as YNNKEL (reference sequence). The CDR3 bases are TGTGCCAGCAGCCAATACGGGGAGACCCAGTACTTC. This gives the protein CASSQYGETQYF.

The sample holds a few counts of this clonotype. V usage is TRBV5-1 and J usage is TRBJ1-2; D is undetermined. The CDR3 sequence is 15 residues long. Germline V gene sequence: CDR1 SGHRS, CDR2 YFSETQ. V was clipped by 1 base and J by 8 bases, with 18 bases between them. As DNA, the CDR3 is TGCGCCAGCAGCTTGACATTGGACTCCTCGCGAGGCTACACCTTC. Translation: CASSLTLDSSRGYTF. Full variable domain (outside the CDR3, taken from reference TRBV5-1 and TRBJ1-2): KAGVTQTPRYLIKTRGQQVTLSCSPISGHRSVSWYQQTPGQGLQFLFEYFSETQRNKGNFPGRFSGRQFSNSRSEMNVSTLELGDSALYLCASSLTLDSSRGYTFGSGTRLTVV.

This sequence joins TRBV20-1 and TRBJ1-4, with D unresolved. Germline V gene data show CDR1 as DFQATT and CDR2 as SNEGSKA (reference sequence). Trimming pared 6 bases from V and 5 bases from J, leaving 22 bases between. This CDR3 is 16 amino acids long. CDR3 DNA: TGCAGTGCCCGCCAAGCTGGCGTGGTTACGAATGAAAAACTGTTTTTT. Residues: CSARQAGVVTNEKLFF.

This clonotype was seen many times. The rearrangement joins TRBV27 to TRBJ2-1, with no clear D. The CDR3 extends over 17 amino acids. The ends were cut back, 4 bases at V and 2 bases at J, with 18 bases in the middle. Germline V lookup: CDR1 MNHEY, CDR2 SMNVEV (reference sequence). The CDR3: CASSSWTLTSTYNEQFF. DNA for the CDR3: TGTGCCAGCAGTTCCTGGACCCTAACGAGCACCTACAATGAGCAGTTCTTC.

This clonotype was seen ten or more times. The rearrangement links TRBV6-1 to TRBJ1-6; no clear D gene. This CDR3 spans 12 amino acids. CDR1 is MNHNS and CDR2 is SASEGT in the germline V gene. V lost 4 bases and J 13 bases, leaving 11 bases between the germline ends. CDR3 residues: CASSVIAGPLHF. CDR3 DNA: TGTGCCAGCAGTGTTATAGCCGGGCCCCTCCACTTT.

The V gene is TRBV30, the J gene TRBJ2-2; 7 positions match TRBD2. The CDR3 length is 17 residues. V dropped 0 bases and J dropped 4; count of bases not matched to a gene: 11. CDR1 is GTSNPN, CDR2 SVGIG, per germline (reference sequence). The CDR3 bases are TGTGCCTGGAGTGTTCGTCTCGCGGGAGTCAGCACCGGGGAGCTGTTTTTT. This encodes CAWSVRLAGVSTGELFF.

This clonotype was counted many times. The chain is built from TRBV3-1 and TRBJ2-7; 15 positions match TRBD2. Germline V gene lookup returns CDR1 LGHDT and CDR2 YNNKEL (reference sequence). V lost 5 bases, J lost 2 bases, and 4 bases stayed unmatched. The CDR3 length is 16 residues. The CDR3 bases are TGTGCCAGCAGCTGGCGGACTAGCGGGAGGGCCTACGAGCAGTACTTC. Protein: CASSWRTSGRAYEQYF.

This clonotype was observed many times. The chain joins TRBV6-5 to TRBJ1-3; 9 nucleotides line up with TRBD1. Germline assignment: CDR1 MNHEY and CDR2 SVGAGI. Unmatched junction bases numbered 12, after V lost 6 bases and J lost 0 bases. CDR3 size: 18 residues. CDR3 bases: TGTGCCAGCAGCCGGTTTGGGACAGGGCGGCCCTCTGGAAACACCATATATTTT. This translates into CASSRFGTGRPSGNTIYF.

This clonotype appeared a few times. The genes are TRBV25-1 and TRBJ2-3, with a weak D call TRBD2 (5 bases). The CDR3 has 15 residues. Between the trimmed V and J ends, which lost 8 bases and 1 base, there was a span of 16 bases. Germline lookup yields CDR1 MGHDK and CDR2 SYGVNS. The CDR3 nucleotides are TGTGCCAGCGCCCTGGGAATCGGGGGCACAGATACGCAGTATTTT. As protein: CASALGIGGTDTQYF.

This clonotype was counted many times. This CDR3 is missing its conserved last phenylalanine or tryptophan, likely due to a read error. The limits of the CDR3 on the DNA are not certain, so only TCRdb's listed CDR3 is given. The chain links TRBV6-1 to TRBJ2-7; the table's D call of TRBD2 was not tested on the DNA. The CDR3 is made up of 11 amino acids, end residues included. Per germline, CDR1 MNHNS and CDR2 SASEGT. The CDR3 reads CASSEDEREEL.

This clonotype was detected ten times or more. One end of the junction fails to match germline, which may point to a read error. The chain carries TRBV7-7 and TRBJ2-5; the match to TRBD1 covers 9 bases. The CDR3 consists of 15 residues. The germline gives CDR1 SSHAT, CDR2 FNYEAQ (reference sequence). The chain's CDR3 is CASSLGTGPQETQYF. The CDR3 coding sequence is TGTGCTAGCAGCTTGGGGACAGGGCCCCAAGAGACCCAGTACTTC.

This clonotype was picked up a small number of times. V gene TRBV6-5 combines with J gene TRBJ1-1; possible D gene TRBD1, 6 bases. V lost 2 bases and J lost 5, with 15 bases in between. CDR1 is MNHEY and CDR2 is SVGAGI in the germline V gene. The CDR3 is made up of 15 amino acids. The CDR3 DNA reads as TGTGCCAGCAGTTACAGTAATCAGGGGAGGACTGAAGCTTTCTTT. Its protein is CASSYSNQGRTEAFF.

This clonotype was counted many times. The CDR3 loop is CASSLFDEGREETDTQYF. The CDR3 bases are TGTGCCAGCAGTTTATTTGATGAGGGACGAGAGGAGACAGATACGCAGTATTTT. This sequence joins TRBV28 and TRBJ2-3; D tentatively fits TRBD1 or TRBD2 (5 bases each). Trimming shortened V by 1 base and J by 3 bases, and 20 bases separated the two germline ends. This CDR3 has 18 amino acids. Germline loops: CDR1 MDHEN, CDR2 SYDVKM.

This rearrangement joins TRBV12-3 or TRBV12-4 to TRBJ2-3; 8 bases line up with TRBD2. Losses at the gene ends were 2 bases for V and 4 bases for J; bases not matched to a gene: 5. The CDR3 runs 15 residues. The CDR3 DNA reads TGTGCCAGCAGTTTAATGGGACTAGGGTCAGATACGCAGTATTTT. Protein product: CASSLMGLGSDTQYF.